These 27 T cell receptor beta chains came from one sample sequenced in a study of T cells in localized non-small cell lung cancer. Sequencing used immunoSEQ multiplex PCR; TCRdb keeps in-frame clones, though not all of them. Among 72,000 or so clones listed, almost 85% were seen once. The specimen comprised peripheral blood, sampled before any cancer treatment. The source is a female donor older than 55 with stage I lung adenocarcinoma.

This clone was observed a few times. The rearrangement links TRBV6-6 to TRBJ2-7; 9 bases align to TRBD2. The germline gives CDR1 MNHNY, CDR2 SVGAGI (reference sequence). Trimming removed 0 bases from V and 4 bases from J; junction bases left unmatched: 7. The CDR3 consists of 16 residues. CDR3 amino acids: CASSYSAASGGYEQYF. As DNA, the CDR3 is TGTGCCAGCAGTTACTCGGCCGCCAGCGGGGGGTACGAGCAGTACTTC.

The chain has TRBV6-6 and TRBJ2-1; D not resolved. Trimming removed 2 bases from V and 7 bases from J, with 18 bases in between. Germline CDR1 reads MNHNY; CDR2 reads SVGAGI (reference sequence). The CDR3 has 16 amino acids. In DNA, the CDR3 is TGTGCCAGCAGTTACGCCTCTAGTCCGGCAACTAATGAGCAGTTCTTC. As protein: CASSYASSPATNEQFF.

The chain couples TRBV6-5 to TRBJ2-7, with TRBD2 matching over 8 bases. Germline V CDR1 and CDR2: MNHEY, SVGAGI. CDR3 length: 15 amino acids. The trim removed 5 bases at V and 3 bases at J, leaving 9 bases unmatched. The DNA of the CDR3 is TGTGCCAGCAGTCCCGAGAGCGGGAGCTTCTACGAGCAGTACTTC. It is translated as CASSPESGSFYEQYF.

The genes are TRBV5-1 and TRBJ1-1; no clear D. The V end was cut by 0 bases, the J end by 6 bases, with 18 bases between. The CDR3 runs to 16 residues. Germline CDR1 SGHRS, CDR2 YFSETQ. The CDR3 here is CASSLEGVSVGAEAFF. Here the CDR3 DNA reads TGCGCCAGCAGCTTGGAAGGAGTGTCGGTTGGGGCTGAAGCTTTCTTT.

V usage is TRBV4-1 and J usage is TRBJ2-7, with 7 bases identical to TRBD1. Looked up from germline, CDR1 is MGHRA and CDR2 is YSYEKL. After removal of 3 bases from V and 3 bases from J, the junction contained 8 bases not matched to a gene. This CDR3 has 15 residues. The CDR3 nucleotides read TGCGCCAGCAGCCACGACAGGGTAAGCGGCTACGAGCAGTACTTC. This sequence encodes CASSHDRVSGYEQYF.

The genes are TRBV2 and TRBJ2-3, with TRBD2 matching over 9 bases. Trimming removed 1 base from V and 2 bases from J; junction bases left unmatched: 10. The CDR3 covers 18 residues. Germline V gene data show CDR1 as SNHLY and CDR2 as FYNNEI. The CDR3 here is CASSEGHSGGQSTDTQYF. The CDR3 DNA reads as TGTGCCAGCAGTGAAGGCCATAGCGGGGGCCAATCCACAGATACGCAGTATTTT.

The V call is TRBV19, the J call TRBJ1-2; a weak D match, TRBD1 (6 bases). Germline V gene lookup returns CDR1 LNHDA and CDR2 SQIVND (reference sequence). The CDR3 totals 13 residues. Deletions cut 8 bases from V and 1 base from J, with 11 bases between. For the CDR3, the DNA is TGTGCCAGTCGTAGGGGGGTTAACTATGGCTACACCTTC. Its translation is CASRRGVNYGYTF.

V and J are TRBV2 and TRBJ2-2; D may be TRBD1 (5 bases). Germline V gene lookup returns CDR1 SNHLY and CDR2 FYNNEI. This CDR3 has 14 amino acids. V was shortened by 3 bases and J by 4 bases, with 9 bases between the two germline ends. CDR3 bases: TGTGCCAGCAGTGAGCAGGGTATCACCGGGGAGCTGTTTTTT. Translating it yields CASSEQGITGELFF.

The rearrangement uses TRBV4-1 and TRBJ2-3, with unresolved D. The CDR3 covers 16 residues. V was clipped by 0 bases and J by 2 bases, with 12 bases between them. CDR1 MGHRA and CDR2 YSYEKL come from the germline V gene. CDR3 residues: CASSQEVGSLTDTQYF. CDR3 in DNA: TGCGCCAGCAGCCAAGAGGTGGGCTCCCTCACAGATACGCAGTATTTT.

CDR3 coding DNA: TGTGCCACCAGCAGAGATTCCCAGGGATATTCACCCCTCCACTTT. Translating gives CATSRDSQGYSPLHF. The chain recombines TRBV15 with TRBJ1-6; D is perhaps TRBD1 (5 bases). V shed 0 bases and J shed 8 bases, with 11 bases lying between them. The CDR3 consists of 15 residues. CDR1 and CDR2 (germline): LNHNV, YYDKDF (reference sequence).

The chain employs TRBV6-4 and TRBJ2-1; 9 nucleotides align to TRBD1. The CDR3 totals 15 residues. Germline loops: CDR1 MRHNA, CDR2 SNTAGT. J was trimmed by 7 bases and V by 2 bases; bases with no gene match: 6. The CDR3 protein is CASSDEQGAFNEQFF. The DNA for the CDR3 is TGTGCCAGCAGTGACGAACAGGGGGCCTTTAATGAGCAGTTCTTC.

The table lists this clone with a few counts. V usage is TRBV20-1 and J usage is TRBJ1-1; no clear D. Germline CDR1 and CDR2: DFQATT and SNEGSKA (reference sequence). This CDR3 comprises 10 residues. Trimming shortened V by 3 bases and J by 7 bases, and 6 bases separated the two germline ends. The CDR3 loop is CSASRREAFF. CDR3 sequence (DNA): TGCAGTGCTAGCAGGCGTGAAGCTTTCTTT.

The rearrangement uses TRBV2 and TRBJ2-7, with D maybe TRBD2 (6 bases). V was clipped by 3 bases and J by 11 bases, with 11 bases between them. Looked up from germline, CDR1 is SNHLY and CDR2 is FYNNEI. The CDR3 spans 11 residues. The CDR3 nucleotides are TGTGCCAGCAGTGACCCCGGGAGTAAGTACTTC. Its protein product is CASSDPGSKYF.

This clone was detected only a few times. The chain couples TRBV30 to TRBJ1-6; TRBD1 is a possible D gene (5 bases). V lost 3 bases and J 10 bases, leaving 16 bases between the germline ends. In germline, CDR1 is GTSNPN, CDR2 SVGIG (reference sequence). The CDR3 contains 14 residues. CDR3 sequence reads: CAWRFDSTISPLHF. The CDR3 DNA follows: TGTGCCTGGAGATTCGACAGCACCATATCACCCCTCCACTTT. Based on the CDR3 plus reference TRBV30 and TRBJ1-6, the full variable domain is SQTIHQWPATLVQPVGSPLSLECTVEGTSNPNLYWYRQAAGRGLQLLFYSVGIGQISSEVPQNLSASRPQDRQFILSSKKLLLSDSGFYLCAWRFDSTISPLHFGNGTRLTVT.

This clone was recorded only once. The J gene is TRBJ2-5, the V gene TRBV27; the D gene is possibly TRBD1 (6 bases). Germline-derived CDR1 and CDR2 are MNHEY and SMNVEV (reference sequence). Trimming removed 0 bases from V and 5 bases from J, with 16 bases in between. The CDR3 consists of 16 residues. CDR3 protein: CASSLSLTGGGETQYF. For the CDR3, the DNA is TGTGCCAGCAGTTTATCCTTAACTGGGGGCGGGGAGACCCAGTACTTC.

The chain combines TRBV18 with TRBJ1-1, with a possible D match to TRBD1 (6 bases). The V and J ends lost 2 bases and 4 bases respectively, with 11 bases between them. Germline CDR1 is KGHSH and CDR2 is LQKENI. The CDR3 has 14 residues. CDR3 DNA: TGTGCCAGCTCACCAGCAGGGGCGGGCACTGAAGCTTTCTTT. Amino acid sequence: CASSPAGAGTEAFF.

V is TRBV30 and J is TRBJ2-1; 8 nucleotides line up with TRBD2. V lost 7 bases and J lost 6; bases outside the gene matches: 14. This CDR3 spans 15 amino acids. Germline V gene lookup returns CDR1 GTSNPN and CDR2 SVGIG (reference sequence). CDR3 coding DNA: TGTGCCTCCAGAGCGATGGGAGCGGGGGTCAATGAGCAGTTCTTC. It codes for CASRAMGAGVNEQFF.

This clone was found a few times. This chain links TRBV15 with TRBJ2-5, with 7 bases fitting TRBD1. Germline CDR1 is LNHNV and CDR2 is YYDKDF (reference sequence). Trimming removed 2 bases from V and 2 bases from J; junction bases left unmatched: 11. The CDR3 runs 17 residues. The chain's CDR3 is CATSRYPKQGRQETQYF. CDR3 DNA sequence: TGTGCCACCAGCAGATACCCTAAACAGGGGCGACAAGAGACCCAGTACTTC. Supplemented by reference TRBV15 and TRBJ2-5, the full variable domain reads DAMVIQNPRYQVTQFGKPVTLSCSQTLNHNVMYWYQQKSSQAPKLLFHYYDKDFNNEADTPDNFQSRRPNTSFCFLDIRSPGLGDTAMYLCATSRYPKQGRQETQYFGPGTRLLVL.

Only a few counts were recorded for this clone. The chain uses TRBV5-4 and TRBJ1-4; D remains unclear. CDR1 and CDR2 (germline): SGHNT, YYREEE (reference sequence). CDR3 length equals 14 residues. The germline V and J ends were trimmed by 5 bases and 0 bases, with 8 bases remaining between them. The CDR3 DNA follows: TGTGCCAGCAGTAACGGGGCAACTAATGAAAAACTGTTTTTT. The encoded protein is CASSNGATNEKLFF.

This clone has a handful of counts. V usage is TRBV7-2 and J usage is TRBJ1-1; 8 bases fit TRBD1. The germline CDR1 and CDR2 sequences are SGHTA and FQGNSA. CDR3 length equals 15 residues. The V gene end was trimmed by 3 bases and the J gene end by 1 base; junction bases not matched to a gene: 4. CDR3 amino acids: CASSFTGTGNTEAFF. CDR3 coding DNA: TGTGCCAGCAGCTTCACCGGGACAGGGAACACTGAAGCTTTCTTT.

This clone was detected only once. J is TRBJ1-3 and V is TRBV9, with 9 positions matching TRBD1. CDR1 is SGDLS and CDR2 is YYNGEE in the germline V gene. Trimming cost V 0 bases and J 1 base; bases outside gene matches: 8. The CDR3 is 18 residues long. The CDR3 protein is CASSVAAGQGGSGNTIYF. CDR3 DNA: TGTGCCAGCAGCGTAGCGGCGGGACAGGGAGGGTCTGGAAACACCATATATTTT.

The J gene is TRBJ2-5, the V gene TRBV7-2; possibly TRBD1 for D (6 bases). CDR1 is SGHTA and CDR2 is FQGNSA in the germline V gene. V lost 1 base and J 5 bases, leaving 8 bases between the germline ends. The CDR3 is made up of 13 amino acids. This CDR3 is CASSLGQAETQYF. The CDR3 DNA reads as TGTGCCAGCAGCTTAGGACAGGCGGAGACCCAGTACTTC.

The chain has TRBV9 and TRBJ1-6, with D unresolved. Looked up from germline, CDR1 is SGDLS and CDR2 is YYNGEE. This CDR3 spans 15 amino acids. Trimming stripped 2 bases from V and 10 bases from J, with 16 bases between. CDR3: CASSVETYPGSPLHF. For the CDR3, the DNA is TGTGCCAGCAGCGTCGAGACCTACCCGGGGTCACCCCTCCACTTT.

This clone is a singleton in its sample. This chain connects TRBV11-3 to TRBJ2-7; 9 nucleotides align to TRBD2. This CDR3 contains 16 residues. CDR1 and CDR2 (germline): SGHNT, YENEEA. V shed 0 bases, J shed 5 bases, and the junction held 8 bases outside the gene matches. The CDR3 bases are TGTGCCAGCAGCTTAGATGGGACTAGCTCCTGGGACGAGCAGTACTTC. Translation gives CASSLDGTSSWDEQYF. The whole variable domain, filled in from reference TRBV11-3 and TRBJ2-7, reads EAGVVQSPRYKIIEKKQPVAFWCNPISGHNTLYWYLQNLGQGPELLIRYENEEAVDDSQLPKDRFSAERLKGVDSTLKIQPAELGDSAVYLCASSLDGTSSWDEQYFGPGTRLTVT.

The rearrangement uses TRBV13 and TRBJ2-1; TRBD1 agrees at 10 bases. This CDR3 is 15 amino acids long. CDR1 PRHDT and CDR2 FYEKMQ come from the germline V gene (reference sequence). V was pared by 4 bases and J by 4 bases, with 4 bases of the junction left unmatched. The CDR3 DNA follows: TGTGCCAGCAGCTGGGGGACAGGGGATTACAATGAGCAGTTCTTC. Translating it yields CASSWGTGDYNEQFF.

Written as DNA, the CDR3 is TGTGCCAGCAGCCCGTCGGGGGAGCCCCGGGGGGGAGAGACCCAGTACTTC. It is translated as CASSPSGEPRGGETQYF. The chain combines TRBV11-1 with TRBJ2-5; 8 positions match TRBD2. Germline lookup yields CDR1 SGHAT and CDR2 FQDESV (reference sequence). V dropped 5 bases and J dropped 4; count of bases not matched to a gene: 15. This CDR3 contains 17 residues. The full variable domain, with the rest looked up from reference TRBV11-1 and TRBJ2-5, is EAEVAQSPRYKITEKSQAVAFWCDPISGHATLYWYRQILGQGPELLVQFQDESVVDDSQLPKDRFSAERLKGVDSTLKIQPAELGDSAMYLCASSPSGEPRGGETQYFGPGTRLLVL.

The chain recombines TRBV19 with TRBJ1-1; 9 nucleotides match TRBD1. The germline CDR1 and CDR2 sequences are LNHDA and SQIVND (reference sequence). The CDR3 is made up of 16 amino acids. Trimming cost V 8 bases and J 0 bases; bases outside gene matches: 10. The CDR3 spells CASATGGGAMNTEAFF. DNA of the CDR3: TGTGCCAGTGCAACAGGGGGCGGTGCAATGAACACTGAAGCTTTCTTT.